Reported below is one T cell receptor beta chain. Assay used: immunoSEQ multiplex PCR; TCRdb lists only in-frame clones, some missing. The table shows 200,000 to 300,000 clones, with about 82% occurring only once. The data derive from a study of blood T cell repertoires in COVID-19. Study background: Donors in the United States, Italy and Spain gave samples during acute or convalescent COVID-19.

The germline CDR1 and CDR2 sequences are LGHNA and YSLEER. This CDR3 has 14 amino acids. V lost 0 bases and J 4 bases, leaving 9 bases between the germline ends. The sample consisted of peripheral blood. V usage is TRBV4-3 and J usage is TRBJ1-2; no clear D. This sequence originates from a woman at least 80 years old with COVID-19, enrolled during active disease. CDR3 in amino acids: CASSQERGSYGYTF. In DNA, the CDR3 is TGCGCCAGCAGCCAAGAACGGGGTAGCTATGGCTACACCTTC.